One and the same sample provided the 13 T cell receptor beta chains below, sequenced in a study of T cell changes during pregnancy in multiple sclerosis. Data came from immunoSEQ multiplex PCR; TCRdb stores just in-frame clones and leaves some out. Here the sample spans some 100,000 clones, 90% to 95% being singletons. The source material was peripheral blood, sampled before pregnancy. These receptor sequences come from a female donor with multiple sclerosis, enrolled in a pregnancy study.

This chain joins TRBV9 and TRBJ2-5; 11 bases match TRBD1. The V gene's germline CDR1 is SGDLS and CDR2 YYNGEE. The CDR3 totals 14 residues. Trimming at V came to 0 bases and at J to 7 bases, leaving 2 bases not matched to a gene. The DNA of the CDR3 is TGTGCCAGCAGCGTAGCGGGACAGGGGGGGACCCAGTACTTC. This encodes CASSVAGQGGTQYF. Combining the CDR3 with reference TRBV9 and TRBJ2-5 gives the whole variable domain DSGVTQTPKHLITATGQRVTLRCSPRSGDLSVYWYQQSLDQGLQFLIQYYNGEERAKGNILERFSAQQFPDLHSELNLSSLELGDSALYFCASSVAGQGGTQYFGPGTRLLVL.

This chain connects TRBV5-4 to TRBJ2-7, with D unclear. Trimming stripped 4 bases from V and 0 bases from J, with 8 bases between. Germline loops: CDR1 SGHNT, CDR2 YYREEE (reference sequence). The CDR3 totals 13 residues. Here the CDR3 reads CASSPGSSYEQYF. As DNA, the CDR3 is TGTGCCAGCAGCCCAGGATCCTCCTACGAGCAGTACTTC.

The V and J genes are TRBV2 and TRBJ2-7, with 13 bases lining up with TRBD2. V was clipped by 7 bases and J by 4 bases; unmatched bases: 10. The CDR3 totals 16 residues. Germline V gene lookup returns CDR1 SNHLY and CDR2 FYNNEI. CDR3 coding DNA: TGTGCCAGCACCTTCGGGACTAGCGGGACCGATTACGAGCAGTACTTC. Amino acids: CASTFGTSGTDYEQYF.

This chain uses TRBV30 with TRBJ2-7; D uncertain. The CDR3 totals 13 residues. V was trimmed by 0 bases and J by 5 bases, leaving 11 bases between them. In germline, CDR1 is GTSNPN, CDR2 SVGIG (reference sequence). The CDR3 region has the DNA TGTGCCTGGAGTGTAAGTCTAGGCAACGAGCAGTACTTC. Its translation is CAWSVSLGNEQYF.

V usage is TRBV4-3 and J usage is TRBJ2-7; tentatively, D is TRBD2 (6 bases). Germline values: CDR1 LGHNA, CDR2 YSLEER. The CDR3 length is 13 residues. V was shortened by 1 base and J by 3 bases, with 7 bases between the two germline ends. The DNA for the CDR3 is TGCGCCAGCAGCCAAGGACTAGTCTACGAGCAGTACTTC. Protein: CASSQGLVYEQYF.

The chain has TRBV6-6 and TRBJ2-7; 8 bases line up with TRBD1. The V gene end was trimmed by 5 bases and the J gene end by 2 bases; junction bases not matched to a gene: 5. Germline values: CDR1 MNHNY, CDR2 SVGAGI (reference sequence). This CDR3 is 14 amino acids long. CDR3 DNA: TGTGCCAGCAGTCCCGGGACAGGTCCCTACGAGCAGTACTTC. Amino acids: CASSPGTGPYEQYF.

V is TRBV4-2 and J is TRBJ2-5, with D perhaps TRBD2 (6 bases). V gave up 0 bases and J gave up 0 bases, with 17 bases separating them. CDR3 length: 18 amino acids. CDR1 and CDR2 from the germline V gene are LGHNA and YNFKEQ. CDR3 in DNA: TGTGCCAGCAGCCAAGATTCCCACTTTAGCGGAAACCAAGAGACCCAGTACTTC. It yields the protein CASSQDSHFSGNQETQYF.

The chain recombines TRBV27 with TRBJ1-1; D is perhaps TRBD1 (6 bases). The ends were cut back, 7 bases at V and 9 bases at J, with 21 bases in the middle. The CDR3 runs to 14 residues. Germline V lookup: CDR1 MNHEY, CDR2 SMNVEV (reference sequence). CDR3: CASKPDRLILQAFF. Written as DNA, the CDR3 is TGTGCCAGCAAACCGGACAGATTAATTTTACAAGCTTTCTTT.

The CDR3 loop is CATAGAQQFF. Written as DNA, the CDR3 is TGTGCCACTGCGGGAGCTCAGCAGTTCTTC. V usage is TRBV2 and J usage is TRBJ2-1; TRBD2 agrees at 7 bases. V gave up 10 bases and J gave up 11 bases; unmatched junction bases: 5. Germline assignment: CDR1 SNHLY and CDR2 FYNNEI. The CDR3 covers 10 residues.

The chain links TRBV28 to TRBJ2-7, with 13 bases identical to TRBD2. J was trimmed by 7 bases and V by 5 bases; bases with no gene match: 8. The CDR3 has 15 residues. CDR1 is MDHEN and CDR2 is SYDVKM in the germline V gene. Here the CDR3 DNA reads TGTGCCAGCAGTGGGACTAGCGGGATCCCGGGGGAGCAGTACTTC. This translates into CASSGTSGIPGEQYF. Looking up the rest from reference TRBV28 and TRBJ2-7 gives the full variable domain: DVKVTQSSRYLVKRTGEKVFLECVQDMDHENMFWYRQDPGLGLRLIYFSYDVKMKEKGDIPEGYSVSREKKERFSLILESASTNQTSMYLCASSGTSGIPGEQYFGPGTRLTVT.

This sequence joins TRBV2 and TRBJ2-3; unclear D gene. Between the trimmed V and J ends, which lost 7 bases and 2 bases, there was a span of 10 bases. The CDR3 consists of 13 residues. CDR1 is SNHLY, CDR2 FYNNEI, per germline. The CDR3 reads CASKEDNTDTQYF. In nucleotides, the CDR3 is TGTGCCAGCAAAGAGGATAACACAGATACGCAGTATTTT.

The rearrangement links TRBV7-2 to TRBJ2-7, with TRBD2 matching over 10 bases. From germline, CDR1 is SGHTA and CDR2 FQGNSA. The CDR3 consists of 15 residues. V shed 1 base, J shed 5 bases, and the junction held 5 bases outside the gene matches. CDR3 residues: CASSLGSGRFNEQYF. The CDR3 coding sequence is TGTGCCAGCAGCTTAGGTAGCGGGAGGTTCAACGAGCAGTACTTC.

This clone showed up just once. The rearrangement joins TRBV6-4 to TRBJ1-1, with 10 bases fitting TRBD1. V lost 3 bases, J lost 4 bases, and 8 bases stayed unmatched. Per the germline V gene, CDR1 is MRHNA and CDR2 is SNTAGT. There are 16 residues in the CDR3. CDR3 in amino acids: CASSDGQGEGGTEAFF. The CDR3 DNA sequence: TGTGCCAGCAGTGATGGACAGGGGGAGGGGGGCACTGAAGCTTTCTTT.